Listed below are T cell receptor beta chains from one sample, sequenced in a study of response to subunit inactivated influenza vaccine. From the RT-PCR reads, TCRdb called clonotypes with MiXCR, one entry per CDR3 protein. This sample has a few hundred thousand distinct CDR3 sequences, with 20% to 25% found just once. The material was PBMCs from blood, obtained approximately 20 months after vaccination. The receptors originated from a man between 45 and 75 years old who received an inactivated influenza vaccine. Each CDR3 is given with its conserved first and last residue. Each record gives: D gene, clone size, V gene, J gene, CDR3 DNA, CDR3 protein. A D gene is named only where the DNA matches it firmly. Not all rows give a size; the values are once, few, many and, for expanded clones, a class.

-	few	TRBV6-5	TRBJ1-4	TGTGCCAGCATGGGACCCTTAGGAAAACTGTTTTTT	CASMGPLGKLFF
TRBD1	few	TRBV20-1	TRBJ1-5	TGCAGTGCTGACCGGGGACAGGGAAATCAGCCCCAGCATTTT	CSADRGQGNQPQHF
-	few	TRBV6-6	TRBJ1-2	TGTGCCAGCAGTTACGAGGATGGGGATGGCTACACCTTC	CASSYEDGDGYTF
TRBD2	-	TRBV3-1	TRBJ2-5	TGTGCCAGCAGCACCGCGACTAGCGGTGCGGAGACCCAGTACTTC	CASSTATSGAETQYF
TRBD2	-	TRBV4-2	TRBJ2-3	TGTGCCAGCAGCCCGATACTAGCGGGAGGGTTCGCAGATACGCAGTATTTT	CASSPILAGGFADTQYF
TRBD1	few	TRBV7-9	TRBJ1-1	TGTGCCAGCAGCTTAGAGTTGACAGGGAGCACTGAAGCTTTCTTT	CASSLELTGSTEAFF
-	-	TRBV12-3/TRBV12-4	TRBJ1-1	TGTGCCAGCAGTAAACAGGGAGGCGCTGAAGCTTTCTTT	CASSKQGGAEAFF
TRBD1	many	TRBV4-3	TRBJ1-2	TGCGCCAGCAGCCAAGCCGGGACAGGGGGATCAGCCACCTATGGCTACACCTTC	CASSQAGTGGSATYGYTF
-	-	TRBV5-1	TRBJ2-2	TGCGCCAGCAGTCCCTCCCAGGCCCTAGGGGAGCTGTTTTTT	CASSPSQALGELFF
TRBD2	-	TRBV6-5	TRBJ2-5	TGTGCCAGCAGTTCATGGGGGGGGCAAGAGACCCAGTACTTC	CASSSWGGQETQYF
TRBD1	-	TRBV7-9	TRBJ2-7	TGTGCCAGCAGCTTAGAGGATCGAGGGGGCTCCCCCTACGAGCAGTACTTC	CASSLEDRGGSPYEQYF
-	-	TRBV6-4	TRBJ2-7	TGTGCCAGCAGTACTCAATTCCGGGGCTCCCCCTACGAGCAGTACTTC	CASSTQFRGSPYEQYF
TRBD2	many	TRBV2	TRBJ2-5	TGTGCCAGCAGTGATCCTAGCGGGGGTTGGGGAGAGACCCAGTACTTC	CASSDPSGGWGETQYF
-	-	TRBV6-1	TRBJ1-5	TGTGCCAGCAGTGGTAGACAGTCCAATCAGCCCCAGCATTTT	CASSGRQSNQPQHF
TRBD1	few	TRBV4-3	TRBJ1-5	TGCGCCAGCAGCCAAGATTGGGACAGGGGGCAACAGCCCCAGCATTTT	CASSQDWDRGQQPQHF
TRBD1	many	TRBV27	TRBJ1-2	TGTGCCAGCAGTCAAGACAGGGCCTCTGGCTACACCTTC	CASSQDRASGYTF
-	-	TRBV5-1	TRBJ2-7	TGCGCCAGCAGCTTGGCCGGGAACACCTACGAGCAGTACTTC	CASSLAGNTYEQYF
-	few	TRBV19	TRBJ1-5	TGTGCCAGTAGTATCTGGCAAGGCAATCAGCCCCAGCATTTT	CASSIWQGNQPQHF
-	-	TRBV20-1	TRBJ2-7	TGCAGTGCCACTGGACGAAATACCTACGAGCAGTACTTC	CSATGRNTYEQYF
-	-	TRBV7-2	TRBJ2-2	TGTGCCAGCAGCTTCAGAAGCACCGGGGAGCTGTTTTTT	CASSFRSTGELFF
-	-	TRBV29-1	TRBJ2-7	TGCAGCGTACAGGTAGCTCCTACCGAGCAGTACTTC	CSVQVAPTEQYF
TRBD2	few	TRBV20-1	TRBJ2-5	TGCAGTGCCAGTGGGACTAGCGGGGGCAACCAAGAGACCCAGTACTTC	CSASGTSGGNQETQYF
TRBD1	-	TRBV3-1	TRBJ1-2	TGTGCCAGCAGCCATAACCTGGGGACAGTTTCTAACTATGGCTACACCTTC	CASSHNLGTVSNYGYTF
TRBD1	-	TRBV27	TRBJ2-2	TGTGCCAGCAGTCCAAACAGGGGCCGTAACGGGGAGCTGTTTTTT	CASSPNRGRNGELFF
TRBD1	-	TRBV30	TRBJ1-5	TGTGCCTGGAGTAGGACAGGAGGTGGCAATCAGCCCCAGCATTTT	CAWSRTGGGNQPQHF
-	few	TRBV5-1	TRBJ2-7	TGCGCCAGCAGCTTGGGGGACGCCGGGGAGCAGTACTTC	CASSLGDAGEQYF
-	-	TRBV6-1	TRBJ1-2	TGTGCCAGCAGTCAAAGGGAGAACTATGGCTACACCTTC	CASSQRENYGYTF
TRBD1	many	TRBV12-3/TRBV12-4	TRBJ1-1	TGTGCCAGCACCCAGAGGCCCGGGACAGAACAAGCTTTCTTT	CASTQRPGTEQAFF
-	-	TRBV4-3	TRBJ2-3	TGCGCCAGCAGCCAGCCCTGGTTGGGAGAGAAAGATACGCAGTATTTT	CASSQPWLGEKDTQYF
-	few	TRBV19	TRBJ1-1	TGTGCCAGTAGTACCGACAGAAGAACTGAAGCTTTCTTT	CASSTDRRTEAFF
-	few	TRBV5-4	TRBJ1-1	TGTGCCAGCAGCTTGCTCAACATTATCGGGGGGATGAACACTGAAGCTTTCTTT	CASSLLNIIGGMNTEAFF
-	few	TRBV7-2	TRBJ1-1	TGTGCCAGCAGCTTCGGGACCTTCACTGAAGCTTTCTTT	CASSFGTFTEAFF
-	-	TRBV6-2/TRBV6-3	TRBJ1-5	TGTGCCAGCAGCGCTCAGGGTCGGGGCAATCAGGCCCAGCATTTT	CASSAQGRGNQAQHF
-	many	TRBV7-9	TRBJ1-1	TGTGCCAGCAGCTTAGGTTTAGGGATGAGCACTGAAGCTTTCTTT	CASSLGLGMSTEAFF
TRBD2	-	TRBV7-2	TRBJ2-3	TGTGCCAGCAGACTAGCGGGAGGGATAAATACGCAGTATTTT	CASRLAGGINTQYF
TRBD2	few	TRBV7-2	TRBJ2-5	TGTGCCAGCAGCTTCGCCGGGACTAGCGTAGAGACCCAGTACTTC	CASSFAGTSVETQYF
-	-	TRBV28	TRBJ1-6	TGTGCCAGCCTCCTCGATTGGGATTCACCCCTCCACTTT	CASLLDWDSPLHF
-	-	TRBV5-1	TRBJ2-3	TGCGCCAGCAGCTTGGATGGCGGGGCGGCAGGCACAGATACGCAGTATTTT	CASSLDGGAAGTDTQYF
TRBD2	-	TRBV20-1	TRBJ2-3	TGCAGTGCTAGTAGGCTAGCGGTGGATACGCAGTATTTT	CSASRLAVDTQYF
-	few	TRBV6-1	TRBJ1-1	TGTGCCACTCTACGGGACATTAGAGCTTTCTTT	CATLRDIRAFF
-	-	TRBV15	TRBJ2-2	TGTGCCACCAGCAGAGGGGGGTTTGGCACCGGGGAGCTGTTTTTT	CATSRGGFGTGELFF
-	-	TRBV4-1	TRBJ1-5	TGCGCCAGCAGCCAAGATCTATGGGCGGGAGTTCAGCCCCAGCATTTT	CASSQDLWAGVQPQHF
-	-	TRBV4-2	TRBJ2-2	TGTGCCAGCAGCCACGGGCGGGAGCTGTTTTTT	CASSHGRELFF
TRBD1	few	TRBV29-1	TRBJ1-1	TGCAGCGTTGCGGCCGAGGGGACAGGGGGTCTATTT	CSVAAEGTGGLF
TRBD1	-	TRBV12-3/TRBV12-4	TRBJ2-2	TGTGCCAGCAGTTTTAGTTGGACAGGGAACACCGGGGAGCTGTTTTTT	CASSFSWTGNTGELFF
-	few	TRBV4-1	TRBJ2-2	TGCGCCAGCAGCCAGAACCCCGGAGGGTGGGAGACCGGGGAGCTGTTTTTT	CASSQNPGGWETGELFF
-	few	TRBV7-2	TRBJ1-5	TGTGCCAGCAGCAGCGGACAGTATAGCAATCAGCCCCAGCATTTT	CASSSGQYSNQPQHF
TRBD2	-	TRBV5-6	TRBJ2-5	TGTGCCAGCAGCCTTCCGACTAGCGGGGGGTACGGGACCCAGTACTTC	CASSLPTSGGYGTQYF
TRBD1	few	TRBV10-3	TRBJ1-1	TGTGCCATCAACGCACAGGGGGGGAACACTGAAGCTTTCTTT	CAINAQGGNTEAFF
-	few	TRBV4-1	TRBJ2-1	TGCGCCAGCAGCCTACGGATAGGGGGAGTCAACAATGAGCAGTTCTTC	CASSLRIGGVNNEQFF
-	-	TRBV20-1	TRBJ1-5	TGCAGTGCTAGCTCGTCTGATTCCGGAGGGAGTCAGCCCCAGCATTTT	CSASSSDSGGSQPQHF
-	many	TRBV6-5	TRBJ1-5	TGTGCCAGCAGTTACATGGGCCCCCCTTTGTACGGCAATCAGCCCCAGCATTTT	CASSYMGPPLYGNQPQHF
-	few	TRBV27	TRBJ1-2	TGTGCCAGCAGATGGGGGGCGGGAAACTATGGCTACACCTTC	CASRWGAGNYGYTF